This TCR beta chain stems from a study of PD-1 blockade in classical Hodgkin lymphoma (dated by TCRdb to the early 2020s). With regard to the full study: Nivolumab dosing was 3 mg/kg intravenously every 2 weeks, continuing until either disease progression or unacceptable toxicity. To define a peripheral blood immune signature of response to PD-1 blockade in classical Hodgkin lymphoma, the study combined TCR beta sequencing with CyTOF. Results the study describes overall, beyond this receptor: Newly diagnosed patients were reported to have lower baseline TCR diversity than healthy donors, and relapsed/refractory patients were reported to have lower baseline TCR diversity still. The study covered only a single clinical trial cohort, and the causes of the repertoire differences, possibly disease activity or prior therapy, were still not defined. Lower diversity was seen in patients whose nivolumab began less than 1 year after ASCT, and these patients were left out of later analyses so that immune reconstitution would not confound the results. By C4D1, a significant rise was seen in CD4+ TCR diversity but not in CD8+ TCR diversity (p=0.0027 vs p=0.16), and the rise was most apparent among complete responders (p=0.02). Baseline diversity similar to that of newly diagnosed patients was observed in trial patients achieving complete response, whereas significantly lower diversity was observed in partial responders and progressors.

The time point label corresponds to: cycle 2 day 1 (C2D1) of nivolumab. All trial patients had relapsed after autologous stem cell transplantation, with cohorts A, B and C differing in prior brentuximab vedotin exposure. A total of 50 to 70 patients with relapsed/refractory classical Hodgkin lymphoma made up the trial cohort, and each patient's best overall response was complete response, partial response or progressive disease. In the multi-cohort phase II CheckMate 205 trial, trial patients received single-agent nivolumab. An independent review committee assessed best overall response by applying the 2007 International Working Group response criteria. Trial PBMCs were obtained immediately prior to nivolumab initiation (C1D1) and on therapy at cycle 2 day 1 and cycle 4 day 1. Peripheral blood was collected in 8 mL Vacutainer Cell Preparation Tubes, from which PBMCs were isolated by centrifugation and then cryopreserved.

In the case of this clone: The target of this receptor is not known. Base-call qualities are not available, and no considerably larger clone is one nucleotide away.

From its cysteine to its phenylalanine, the CDR3 spans 15 amino acids. The sequence is cut down to CDR3 DNA, 45 bases in frame from base 1. V has 2 bases trimmed and J has 12 bases trimmed; junction bases matching no gene number 12. CDR1 and CDR2 are read off the germline V gene (reference sequence) as SEHNR and FQNEAQ. The Qiagen DNeasy kit was used to extract genomic DNA both from unsorted PBMCs and from the negatively selected CD4+ and CD8+ fractions. TCR beta CDR3 regions were subjected to amplification by immunoSEQ multiplex PCR with primers that anneal to V and J segments. Amplification bias was minimized using a synthetic immune receptor repertoire, and residual bias was removed computationally after sequencing. On the study's bioinformatics: Repertoire diversity was quantified as the Shannon entropy index using custom Python scripts. Unsorted, CD4+ and CD8+ repertoires were analyzed separately, except for combined analyses in which CD4+ and CD8+ sequences were merged in silico. Clonal expansion was defined as a frequency increase of at least 2-fold after treatment compared with C1D1, and clones undetected at baseline were assigned a pseudocount of 0.5. Singleton clones were defined as clones with 0 or 1 copy at C1D1, and non-singleton clones were defined as clones with 2 or more copies. Clones expanded in unsorted samples were assigned a CD4+, CD8+ or unknown annotation through matching of protein sequences in sorted samples from the same patient. Wilcoxon tests on paired samples were used to test changes in diversity from C1D1 to C4D1. Drawn from immuneACCESS, this table holds only the in-frame rearrangements with V and J called that TCRdb kept. Clones are partly lost; checked studies trace under half to an unresolved V gene and leave the rest unexplained. The V and J calls and clone size come from that table; D and trimming were worked out from the DNA. This sample gives about 35,000 clones in total; 76% of them show up just once. The ten largest clones represent roughly 16% of the sample.

The chain links TRBV7-9 with TRBJ2-5; TRBD2 matches 10 bases in the middle. The material sequenced was peripheral blood mononuclear cells (PBMCs), taken before the second cycle of nivolumab. This receptor was identified in a human donor with classical Hodgkin lymphoma. The CDR3 sequence is CASSLSVASGGAKYF. At the DNA level, the sequence is TGTGCCAGCAGCTTAAGCGTGGCCAGCGGGGGGGCCAAGTACTTC.